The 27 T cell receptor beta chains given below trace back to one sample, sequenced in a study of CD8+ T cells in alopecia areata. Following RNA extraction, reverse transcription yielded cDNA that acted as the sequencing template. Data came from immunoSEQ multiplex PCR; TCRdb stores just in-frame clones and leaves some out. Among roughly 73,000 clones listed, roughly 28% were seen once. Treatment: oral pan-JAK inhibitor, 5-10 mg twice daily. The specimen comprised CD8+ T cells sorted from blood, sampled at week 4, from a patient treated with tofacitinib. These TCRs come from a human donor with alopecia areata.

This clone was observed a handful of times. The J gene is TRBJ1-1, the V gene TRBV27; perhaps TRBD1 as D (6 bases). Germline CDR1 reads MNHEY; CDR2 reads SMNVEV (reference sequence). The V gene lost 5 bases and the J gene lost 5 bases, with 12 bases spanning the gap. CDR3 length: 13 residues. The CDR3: CASSRTGKTEAFF. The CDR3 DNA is TGTGCCAGCAGTCGCACAGGGAAGACTGAAGCTTTCTTT.

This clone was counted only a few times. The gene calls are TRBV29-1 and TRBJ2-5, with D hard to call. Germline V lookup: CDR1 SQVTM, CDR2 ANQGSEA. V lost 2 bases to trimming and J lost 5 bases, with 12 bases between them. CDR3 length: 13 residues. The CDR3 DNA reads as TGCAGCGTTGAATCGGCCGGTAGGGAGACCCAGTACTTC. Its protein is CSVESAGRETQYF.

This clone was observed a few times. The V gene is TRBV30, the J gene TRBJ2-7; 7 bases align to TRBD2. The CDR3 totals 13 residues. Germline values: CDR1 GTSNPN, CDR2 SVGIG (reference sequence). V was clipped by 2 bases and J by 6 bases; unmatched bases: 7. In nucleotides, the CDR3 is TGTGCCTGGAGTAGGACGGGAGGTCTCGAGCAGTACTTC. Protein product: CAWSRTGGLEQYF.

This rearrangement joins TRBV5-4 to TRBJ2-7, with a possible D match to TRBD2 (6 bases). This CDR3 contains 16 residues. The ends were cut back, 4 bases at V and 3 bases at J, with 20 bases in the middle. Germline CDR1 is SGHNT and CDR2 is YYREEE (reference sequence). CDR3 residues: CASSERGAGRSYEQYF. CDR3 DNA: TGTGCCAGCAGCGAGAGAGGGGCGGGGAGGAGCTACGAGCAGTACTTC.

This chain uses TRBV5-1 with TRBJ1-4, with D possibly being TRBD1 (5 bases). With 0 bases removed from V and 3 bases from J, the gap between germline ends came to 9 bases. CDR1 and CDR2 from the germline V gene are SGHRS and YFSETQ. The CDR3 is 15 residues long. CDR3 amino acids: CASSLGRGANEKLFF. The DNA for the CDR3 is TGCGCCAGCAGCTTGGGGCGAGGGGCTAATGAAAAACTGTTTTTT.

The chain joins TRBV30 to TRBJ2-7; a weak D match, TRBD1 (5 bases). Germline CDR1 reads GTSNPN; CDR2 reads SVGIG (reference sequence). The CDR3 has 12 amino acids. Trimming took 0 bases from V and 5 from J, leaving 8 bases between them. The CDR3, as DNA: TGTGCCTGGAGTGTTGTAGGGGACGAGCAGTACTTC. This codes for CAWSVVGDEQYF.

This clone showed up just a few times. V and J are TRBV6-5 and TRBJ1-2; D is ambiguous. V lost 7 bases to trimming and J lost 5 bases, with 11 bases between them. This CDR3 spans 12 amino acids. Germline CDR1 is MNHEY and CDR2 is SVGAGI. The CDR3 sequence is CASKSPAYGYTF. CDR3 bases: TGTGCCAGCAAAAGCCCAGCTTATGGCTACACCTTC.

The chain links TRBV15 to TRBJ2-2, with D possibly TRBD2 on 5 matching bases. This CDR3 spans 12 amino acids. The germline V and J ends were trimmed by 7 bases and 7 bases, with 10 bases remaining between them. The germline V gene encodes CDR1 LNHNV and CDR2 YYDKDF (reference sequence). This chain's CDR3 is CATTSLNGELFF. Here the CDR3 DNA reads TGTGCCACCACTAGCCTAAACGGGGAGCTGTTTTTT. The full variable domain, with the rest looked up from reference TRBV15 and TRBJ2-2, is DAMVIQNPRYQVTQFGKPVTLSCSQTLNHNVMYWYQQKSSQAPKLLFHYYDKDFNNEADTPDNFQSRRPNTSFCFLDIRSPGLGDTAMYLCATTSLNGELFFGEGSRLTVL.

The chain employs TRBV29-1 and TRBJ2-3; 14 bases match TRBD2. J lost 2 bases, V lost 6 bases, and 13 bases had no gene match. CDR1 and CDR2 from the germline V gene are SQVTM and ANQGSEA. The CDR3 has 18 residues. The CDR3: CSVKTTGTSGSNTDTQYF. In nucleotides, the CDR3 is TGCAGCGTAAAAACTACCGGGACTAGCGGGAGTAACACAGATACGCAGTATTTT.

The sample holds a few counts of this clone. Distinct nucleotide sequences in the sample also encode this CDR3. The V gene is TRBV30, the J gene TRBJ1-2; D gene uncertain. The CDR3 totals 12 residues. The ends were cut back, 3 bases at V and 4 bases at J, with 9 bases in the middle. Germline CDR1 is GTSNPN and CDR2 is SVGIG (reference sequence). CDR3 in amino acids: CAWSVRGYGYTF. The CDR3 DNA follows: TGTGCCTGGAGCGTCAGAGGCTATGGCTACACCTTC.

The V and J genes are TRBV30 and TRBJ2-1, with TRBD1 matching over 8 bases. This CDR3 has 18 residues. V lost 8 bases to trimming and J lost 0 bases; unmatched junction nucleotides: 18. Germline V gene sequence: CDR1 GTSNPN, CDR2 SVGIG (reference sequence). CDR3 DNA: TGTGCCGAAACACACGACAGGGGTAAGGGGAGCTCCTACAATGAGCAGTTCTTC. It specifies CAETHDRGKGSSYNEQFF.

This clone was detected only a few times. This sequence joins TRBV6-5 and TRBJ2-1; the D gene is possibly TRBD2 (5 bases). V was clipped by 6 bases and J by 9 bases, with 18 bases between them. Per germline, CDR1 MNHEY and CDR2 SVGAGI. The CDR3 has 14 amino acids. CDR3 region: CASSYTEGWSEQFF. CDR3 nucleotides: TGTGCCAGCAGCTACACTGAGGGCTGGAGTGAGCAGTTCTTC.

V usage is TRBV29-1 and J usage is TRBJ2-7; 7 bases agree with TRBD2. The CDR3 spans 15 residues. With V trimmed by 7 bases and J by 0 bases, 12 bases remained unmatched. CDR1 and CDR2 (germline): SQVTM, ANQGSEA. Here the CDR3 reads CSAGGGKGLSYEQYF. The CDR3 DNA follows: TGCAGCGCTGGGGGAGGGAAGGGACTCTCCTACGAGCAGTACTTC.

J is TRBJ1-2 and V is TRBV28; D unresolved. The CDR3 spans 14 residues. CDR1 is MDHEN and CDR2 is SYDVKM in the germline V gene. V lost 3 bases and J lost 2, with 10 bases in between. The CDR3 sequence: CASSFPTANYGYTF. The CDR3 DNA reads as TGTGCCAGCAGTTTCCCTACAGCCAACTATGGCTACACCTTC.

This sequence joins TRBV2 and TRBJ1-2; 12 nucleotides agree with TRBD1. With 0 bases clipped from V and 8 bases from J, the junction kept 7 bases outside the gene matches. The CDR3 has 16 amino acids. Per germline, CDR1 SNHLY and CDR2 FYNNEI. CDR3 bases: TGTGCCAGCAGTGAAGCCCGGGACAGGGGGCGAAGAGGCTACACCTTC. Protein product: CASSEARDRGRRGYTF.

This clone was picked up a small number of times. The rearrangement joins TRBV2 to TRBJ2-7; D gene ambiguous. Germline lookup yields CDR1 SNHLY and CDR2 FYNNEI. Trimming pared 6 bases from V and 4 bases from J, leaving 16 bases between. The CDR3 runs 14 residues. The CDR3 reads CASSGPMALYEQYF. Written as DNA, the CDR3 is TGTGCCAGCAGCGGCCCCATGGCGTTATACGAGCAGTACTTC. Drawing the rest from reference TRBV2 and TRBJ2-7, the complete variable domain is EPEVTQTPSHQVTQMGQEVILRCVPISNHLYFYWYRQILGQKVEFLVSFYNNEISEKSEIFDDQFSVERPDGSNFTLKIRSTKLEDSAMYFCASSGPMALYEQYFGPGTRLTVT.

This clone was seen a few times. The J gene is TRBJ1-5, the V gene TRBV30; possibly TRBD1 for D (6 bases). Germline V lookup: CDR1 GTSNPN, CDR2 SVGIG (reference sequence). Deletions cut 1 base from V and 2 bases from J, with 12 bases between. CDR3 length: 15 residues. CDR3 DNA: TGTGCCTGGAGTGAACAGGGCCTTGGCAATCAGCCCCAGCATTTT. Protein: CAWSEQGLGNQPQHF.

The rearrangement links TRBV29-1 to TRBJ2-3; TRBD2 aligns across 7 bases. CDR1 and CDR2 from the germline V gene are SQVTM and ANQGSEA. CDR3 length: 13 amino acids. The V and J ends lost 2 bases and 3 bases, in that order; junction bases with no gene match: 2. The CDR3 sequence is CSVESGRTDTQYF. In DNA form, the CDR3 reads TGCAGCGTTGAATCCGGGAGGACAGATACGCAGTATTTT.

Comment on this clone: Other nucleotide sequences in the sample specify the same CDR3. The CDR3 loop is CSGGQGPTGELFF. The CDR3 nucleotides are TGCAGCGGGGGACAGGGGCCCACCGGGGAGCTGTTTTTT. The chain employs TRBV29-1 and TRBJ2-2; 10 nucleotides match TRBD1. With V trimmed by 7 bases and J by 4 bases, 3 bases remained unmatched. Germline V gene data show CDR1 as SQVTM and CDR2 as ANQGSEA. This CDR3 has 13 amino acids.

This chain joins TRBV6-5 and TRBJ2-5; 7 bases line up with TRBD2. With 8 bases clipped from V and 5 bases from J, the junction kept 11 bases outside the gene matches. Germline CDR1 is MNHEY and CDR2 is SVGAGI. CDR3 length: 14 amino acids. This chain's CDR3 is CASGRRGGGETQYF. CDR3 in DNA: TGTGCCAGCGGTCGCCGTGGGGGGGGTGAGACCCAGTACTTC.

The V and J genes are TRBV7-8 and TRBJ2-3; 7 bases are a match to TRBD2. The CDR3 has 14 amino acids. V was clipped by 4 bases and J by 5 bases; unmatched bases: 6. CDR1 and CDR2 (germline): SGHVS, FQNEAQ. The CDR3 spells CASSSVGGRDTQYF. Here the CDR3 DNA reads TGTGCCAGCAGCTCGGTGGGCGGGAGAGATACGCAGTATTTT.

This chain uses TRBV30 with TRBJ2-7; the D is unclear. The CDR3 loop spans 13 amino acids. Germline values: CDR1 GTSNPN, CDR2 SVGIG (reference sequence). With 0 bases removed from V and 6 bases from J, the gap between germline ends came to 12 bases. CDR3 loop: CAWSVGQPGEQYF. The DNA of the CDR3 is TGTGCCTGGAGTGTAGGCCAGCCCGGCGAGCAGTACTTC. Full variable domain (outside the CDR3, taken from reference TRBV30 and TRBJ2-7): SQTIHQWPATLVQPVGSPLSLECTVEGTSNPNLYWYRQAAGRGLQLLFYSVGIGQISSEVPQNLSASRPQDRQFILSSKKLLLSDSGFYLCAWSVGQPGEQYFGPGTRLTVT.

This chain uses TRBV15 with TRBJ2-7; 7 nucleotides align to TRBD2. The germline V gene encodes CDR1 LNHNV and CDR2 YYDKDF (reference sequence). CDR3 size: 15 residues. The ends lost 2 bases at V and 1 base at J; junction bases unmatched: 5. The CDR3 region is CATSRSRGESYEQYF. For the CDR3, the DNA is TGTGCCACCAGCAGATCTCGGGGGGAGTCCTACGAGCAGTACTTC. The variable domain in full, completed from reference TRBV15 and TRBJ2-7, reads DAMVIQNPRYQVTQFGKPVTLSCSQTLNHNVMYWYQQKSSQAPKLLFHYYDKDFNNEADTPDNFQSRRPNTSFCFLDIRSPGLGDTAMYLCATSRSRGESYEQYFGPGTRLTVT.

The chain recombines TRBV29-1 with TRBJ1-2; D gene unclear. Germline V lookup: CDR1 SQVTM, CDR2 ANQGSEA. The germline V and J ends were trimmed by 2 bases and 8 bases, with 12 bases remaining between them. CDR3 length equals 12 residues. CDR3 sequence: CSVESYGYGYTF. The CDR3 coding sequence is TGCAGCGTTGAATCGTATGGGTACGGCTACACCTTC.

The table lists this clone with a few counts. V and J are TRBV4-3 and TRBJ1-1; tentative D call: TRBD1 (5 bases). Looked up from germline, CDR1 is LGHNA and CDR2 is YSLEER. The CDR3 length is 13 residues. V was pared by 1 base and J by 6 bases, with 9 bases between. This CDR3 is CASSQGGGAEAFF. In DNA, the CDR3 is TGCGCCAGCAGCCAAGGCGGGGGGGCTGAAGCTTTCTTT.

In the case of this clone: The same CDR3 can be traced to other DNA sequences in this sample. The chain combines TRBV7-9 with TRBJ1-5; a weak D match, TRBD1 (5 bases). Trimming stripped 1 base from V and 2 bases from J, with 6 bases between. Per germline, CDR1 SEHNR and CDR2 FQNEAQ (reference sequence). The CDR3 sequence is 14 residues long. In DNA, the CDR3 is TGTGCCAGCAGCTTAGGGGGCGGCAATCAGCCCCAGCATTTT. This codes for CASSLGGGNQPQHF.

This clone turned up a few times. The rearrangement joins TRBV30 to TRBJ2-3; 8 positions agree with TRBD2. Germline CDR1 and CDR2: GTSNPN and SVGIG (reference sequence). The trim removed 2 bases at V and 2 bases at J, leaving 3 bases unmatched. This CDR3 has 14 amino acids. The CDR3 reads CAWSRAGATDTQYF. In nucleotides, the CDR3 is TGTGCCTGGAGTCGAGCGGGGGCCACAGATACGCAGTATTTT.